This is a list of T cell receptor beta chains from one sample in a study of T cells in tumors after PD-1 blockade. Clones were read by immunoSEQ multiplex PCR, and TCRdb kept only the in-frame ones, dropping some. This table has roughly 35,000 clones, roughly two thirds appearing once. The specimen was PBMCs, collected after anti-PD-1 treatment. The receptors derive from a human donor with basal cell carcinoma. The CDR3 runs from the conserved cysteine through the conserved F or W. A D gene is named only where the DNA matches it firmly. The size field is filled for only some rows; it gives once, few, many or a size class.

J gene	V gene	clone size	D gene	CDR3 DNA	CDR3 protein
TRBJ2-5	TRBV19	once	-	TGTGCCAGTAGCCAAGCCTTTTCAGGACAAGAGACCCAGTACTTC	CASSQAFSGQETQYF
TRBJ2-2	TRBV5-1	-	TRBD2	TGCGCCAGCAGCTTAGGACTAGCTGCGAACACCGGGGAGCTGTTTTTT	CASSLGLAANTGELFF
TRBJ1-2	TRBV3-1/TRBV3-2	-	-	TGTGCCAGCAGCCAAACGTACGGGGTCGGGTATGGCTACACCTTC	CASSQTYGVGYGYTF
TRBJ2-2	TRBV4-3	-	-	TGCGCCAGCAGCCGGGACGCGAACACCGGGGAGCTGTTTTTT	CASSRDANTGELFF
TRBJ2-7	TRBV5-1	few	TRBD1	TGCGCCAGCAGCCAGGACAGGGGTACCTACGAGCAGTACTTC	CASSQDRGTYEQYF
TRBJ1-2	TRBV27	-	-	-	CASSSSTGYGYTF
TRBJ1-2	TRBV2	once	-	TGTGCCAGCAGTGAAGGGAAGACGGGAGACTATGGCTACACCTTC	CASSEGKTGDYGYTF
TRBJ2-5	TRBV7-6	-	-	TGTGCCAGCAGCTTCCAAGAGACCCAGTACTTC	CASSFQETQYF
TRBJ1-1	TRBV3-1/TRBV3-2	few	-	TGTGCCAGCAGCCAAGAACGTCGGGGACGGATGAACACTGAAGCTTTCTTT	CASSQERRGRMNTEAFF
TRBJ1-6	TRBV19	many	TRBD1	TGTGCCAGTAGTGGACAGGGGTTCCATTCACCCCTCCACTTT	CASSGQGFHSPLHF
TRBJ2-6	TRBV4-1	-	-	TGCGCCAGCAGTCTCGCGGGGCCGGGGGCCAACGTCCTGACTTTC	CASSLAGPGANVLTF
TRBJ1-3	TRBV4-3	-	-	TGCGCCAGCAGCCAAGGAGTCTCTGGAAACACCATATATTTT	CASSQGVSGNTIYF
TRBJ2-1	TRBV7-8	once	-	TGTGCCAGCAGCTTAGCGGGTTCTTTCCCCCGGGGGCAGTTCTTC	CASSLAGSFPRGQFF
TRBJ2-7	TRBV7-8	once	TRBD1	TGTGCCAGCAGCGGGACAGGGGCCTACGAGCAGTACTTC	CASSGTGAYEQYF
TRBJ2-2	TRBV6-5	-	-	TGTGCCAGCAGTTACGGCCAGGCCGGGGAGCTGTTTTTT	CASSYGQAGELFF
TRBJ2-1	TRBV29-1	-	-	TGCAGCGTTGAAGGGCAGGGCAATGAGCAGTTCTTC	CSVEGQGNEQFF
TRBJ2-7	TRBV5-1	-	TRBD2	TGCGCCAGCAGCTTGGGGGGACTAGCGGGAGTCGGGGAGCAGTACTTC	CASSLGGLAGVGEQYF
TRBJ1-4	TRBV6-5	-	-	TGTGCCAGCAGGGGGCGACCTAATGAAAAACTGTTTTTT	CASRGRPNEKLFF
TRBJ2-7	TRBV6-1	-	TRBD2	TGTGCCAGCAGTGAAGAGGGACTAGCGGGGGGCCGCAAGTACTTC	CASSEEGLAGGRKYF
TRBJ2-1	TRBV5-1	-	TRBD2	TGCGCCAGCAGCTTGGAAAGCGGGAGCTCCTACAATGAGCAGTTCTTC	CASSLESGSSYNEQFF
TRBJ1-3	TRBV10-3	once	-	TGTGCCATCAGTACCAGACAGGCTGGAGGGCCCATATATTTT	CAISTRQAGGPIYF
TRBJ2-3	TRBV9	-	TRBD2	TGTGCCAGCAGCACGACAGTGGGGAGGGGCACAGATACGCAGTATTTT	CASSTTVGRGTDTQYF
TRBJ2-7	TRBV6-5	-	TRBD2	TGTGCCAGCAGTTACTCTGCTAGCGGAGCCTACGAGCAGTACTTC	CASSYSASGAYEQYF
TRBJ1-5	TRBV6-1	-	-	TGTGCCAGCAGTGAGGTCGGGCCCCAGCATTTT	CASSEVGPQHF
TRBJ1-2	TRBV30	-	TRBD1	TGTGCCTGGGCTTCGACAGGGCGTGCCTCTGGCTACACCTTC	CAWASTGRASGYTF
TRBJ2-1	TRBV6-5	few	TRBD2	TGTGCCGTACAACGACTAGCCGAATACTACAATGAGCAGTTCTTC	CAVQRLAEYYNEQFF
TRBJ1-4	TRBV5-1	-	TRBD1	TGCGCCAGCAGCTTAGGGACAGGGGGTGAAAAACTGTTTTTT	CASSLGTGGEKLFF
TRBJ1-2	TRBV7-2	-	-	TGTGCCAGCAGCTTAGACAGTGGGAACTATGGCTACACCTTC	CASSLDSGNYGYTF
TRBJ1-2	TRBV10-2	-	-	TGCGCCAGCAGCGACGACATTAACTATGGCTACACCTTC	CASSDDINYGYTF
TRBJ1-5	TRBV7-8	once	TRBD1	TGTGCCAGCAGCTCGGGACAGGGTAGCAATCAGCCCCAGCATTTT	CASSSGQGSNQPQHF
TRBJ2-3	TRBV24-1	once	-	TGTGCCACCAGTCGAGGCTCCACAGATACGCAGTATTTT	CATSRGSTDTQYF
TRBJ2-1	TRBV7-2	-	TRBD2	TGTGCCAGCAGCTTAGGCGGGGGGGCCTGGAATGAGCAGTTCTTC	CASSLGGGAWNEQFF
TRBJ2-5	TRBV18	-	-	TGTGCCAGCTCACCATCTATACGGAGAGGGAGGGAGACCCAGTACTTC	CASSPSIRRGRETQYF
TRBJ2-1	TRBV19	-	TRBD2	TGTGCCAGTAGACCCCCCGGAGCGGGGGTAAAGAATGAGCAGTTCTTC	CASRPPGAGVKNEQFF
TRBJ2-2	TRBV9	-	-	TGTGCCAGCAGCGTAGTAGAGTACGCCGGGGAGCTGTTTTTT	CASSVVEYAGELFF
TRBJ1-4	TRBV6-5	-	-	TGTGCCAGCTCCCCGGGGGGTGAAAAACTGTTTTTT	CASSPGGEKLFF
TRBJ1-2	TRBV27	-	-	TGTGCCAGCAGTTTACAGGGTCTCAATGGCTACACCTTC	CASSLQGLNGYTF
TRBJ2-4	TRBV28	-	TRBD2	TGTGCCAGCAGTCCCGGGGGGGAGGAAAACATTCAGTACTTC	CASSPGGEENIQYF
TRBJ2-7	TRBV3-1/TRBV3-2	few	-	TGTGCCAGCAGCCAAGTGTGGAGCGGAATCTCCTACGAGCAGTACTTC	CASSQVWSGISYEQYF
TRBJ1-2	TRBV27	few	TRBD1	TGTGCCAGCGCCGACAGGGGGCTTGGCTACACCTTC	CASADRGLGYTF
TRBJ1-4	TRBV5-6	-	-	TGTGCCAGCAGTCGACTCACGGACAGTAATGAAAAACTGTTTTTT	CASSRLTDSNEKLFF
TRBJ2-7	TRBV7-2	-	TRBD1	TGTGCCAGCAGCTCGCAGACAGGGCCCTACGAGCAGTACTTC	CASSSQTGPYEQYF
TRBJ2-1	TRBV5-1	once	-	TGCGCCAGCAGCGTCGGAGGATTAAATGAGCAGTTCTTC	CASSVGGLNEQFF
TRBJ1-2	TRBV7-9	-	TRBD1	TGTGCCAGCAGCCGGGGACAGAACTATGGCTACACCTTC	CASSRGQNYGYTF
TRBJ2-1	TRBV24-1	many	-	TGTGCCACCAGTGTTGGGGCGGGGCGGGAGCAGTTCTTC	CATSVGAGREQFF
TRBJ2-3	TRBV5-1	-	TRBD2	TGCGCCAGCAGCTTGGATGGGGCTAGCGGTAGCACAGATACGCAGTATTTT	CASSLDGASGSTDTQYF
TRBJ2-1	TRBV7-2	-	-	TGTGCCAGCACCCCCCCCTACAATGAGCAGTTCTTC	CASTPPYNEQFF
TRBJ1-1	TRBV4-2	-	-	TGTGCCAGCGGGGACGGGGGGGTTCTTGAAGCTTTCTTT	CASGDGGVLEAFF
TRBJ1-2	TRBV18	-	-	TGTGCCAGCTCACCACTTGGCGGGCGATCTAACTATGGCTACACCTTC	CASSPLGGRSNYGYTF
TRBJ2-7	TRBV2	-	-	TGTGCCAGCAGTGCGGGTAGAAGCGGGTCCTACGAGCAGTACTTC	CASSAGRSGSYEQYF
TRBJ2-1	TRBV5-6	-	TRBD1	TGTGCCAGCAGCTTGCAGGGGGCGGATGAGCAGTTCTTC	CASSLQGADEQFF
TRBJ2-1	TRBV3-1/TRBV3-2	once	-	TGTGCCAGCAGGAAAGGTCAGGGCCGGGAGCAGTTCTTC	CASRKGQGREQFF
TRBJ2-7	TRBV2	-	-	TGTGCCAGCAGTACCATAGGCGGCGGCGAGCAGTACTTC	CASSTIGGGEQYF
TRBJ2-3	TRBV7-2	-	-	TGTGCCAGCAGCTTAATGGTCTCGGGGGCCTACACAGATACGCAGTATTTT	CASSLMVSGAYTDTQYF
TRBJ1-4	TRBV9	-	-	TGTGCCAGCAGCGTAGGACAGTTCATCGCAACTAATGAAAAACTGTTTTTT	CASSVGQFIATNEKLFF
TRBJ1-5	TRBV20-1	-	-	TGCAGTGCTAGTAGGAGCACGGGCGGCAATCAGCCCCAGCATTTT	CSASRSTGGNQPQHF
TRBJ2-3	TRBV28	-	TRBD2	TGTGCCAGCAGCCTACTAGCGGGAACAGATACGCAGTATTTT	CASSLLAGTDTQYF
TRBJ2-2	TRBV2	-	-	TGTGCCAGCAGCCTCGAGGGGAACACCGGGGAGCTGTTTTTT	CASSLEGNTGELFF